The rows below give T cell receptor beta chains drawn from one sample of a study of T-cell reconstitution after alpha-beta-depleted transplantation in children. TCRdb itself ran the PCR reads through MiXCR, one entry per CDR3 protein. The sample shows 530,000 or so distinct CDR3 sequences, over 25% of them seen only once. The sequenced sample was PBMCs, obtained before TCRalphabeta/CD19-depleted stem cell transplant. The receptors originated from a boy in the first two years of life with Wiskott-Aldrich syndrome, due to receive a stem cell transplant. Both conserved end residues are part of each CDR3. The order of the fields is clone size, J gene, V gene, D gene, CDR3 DNA, CDR3 protein. The D gene is left open where the match is weak. Not all rows give a size; the values are once, few, many and, for expanded clones, a class.

clone_size: .
j_call: TRBJ2-5
v_call: TRBV5-1
d_call: .
cdr3_nt: TGCGCCAGCAGCTTGGGGACGATCTTCCAAGAGACCCAGTACTTC
cdr3_aa: CASSLGTIFQETQYF

clone_size: once
j_call: TRBJ2-7
v_call: TRBV2
d_call: .
cdr3_nt: TGTGCCAGCAGTGAGGGTTTGGCCTACTACGAGCAGTACTTC
cdr3_aa: CASSEGLAYYEQYF

clone_size: many
j_call: TRBJ2-7
v_call: TRBV28
d_call: .
cdr3_nt: TGTGCCAGCAGTTCTTGGGGCGAGCAGTACTTC
cdr3_aa: CASSSWGEQYF

clone_size: few
j_call: TRBJ1-1
v_call: TRBV7-9
d_call: TRBD1
cdr3_nt: TGTGCCAGCAGCTCCCTCGGGACAGGTCTGAACACTGAAGCTTTCTTT
cdr3_aa: CASSSLGTGLNTEAFF

clone_size: .
j_call: TRBJ2-7
v_call: TRBV5-1
d_call: .
cdr3_nt: TGCGCCAGCAGCTTGGCTACGGGGACACTCTCCTACGAGCAGTACTTC
cdr3_aa: CASSLATGTLSYEQYF

clone_size: .
j_call: TRBJ2-5
v_call: TRBV12-3/TRBV12-4
d_call: .
cdr3_nt: TGTGCCAGCTCTTGGGGTTCTCAGACCCAGTACTTC
cdr3_aa: CASSWGSQTQYF

clone_size: .
j_call: TRBJ1-2
v_call: TRBV11-1
d_call: .
cdr3_nt: TGTGCCAGCAGCTTCCAAAACGTGAGGGCAGGGCAGCCCCTATGGAAAGGCTACACCTTC
cdr3_aa: CASSFQNVRAGQPLWKGYTF

clone_size: .
j_call: TRBJ2-7
v_call: TRBV11-2
d_call: TRBD2
cdr3_nt: TGTGCCAGCAGCTTATTTGGGGGGGGACTAGCGGGAAAGTTCGGCTACGAGCAGTACTTC
cdr3_aa: CASSLFGGGLAGKFGYEQYF

clone_size: few
j_call: TRBJ2-5
v_call: TRBV5-1
d_call: .
cdr3_nt: TGCGCCAGCAGCTGGGGGGACCGATTACAAGAGACCCAGTACTTC
cdr3_aa: CASSWGDRLQETQYF

clone_size: .
j_call: TRBJ2-1
v_call: TRBV20-1
d_call: .
cdr3_nt: TGCAGTGCTAGGGGGCCACTCAATGAGCAGTTCTTC
cdr3_aa: CSARGPLNEQFF

clone_size: .
j_call: TRBJ1-4
v_call: TRBV28
d_call: .
cdr3_nt: TGTGCCAGCACCGGGACGGTAAACGCTCGTCTGTTTTTT
cdr3_aa: CASTGTVNARLFF

clone_size: .
j_call: TRBJ2-1
v_call: TRBV5-1
d_call: TRBD2
cdr3_nt: TGCGCCAGCAGCTTTGGACTAGCGTTCTACAATGAGCAGTTCTTC
cdr3_aa: CASSFGLAFYNEQFF

clone_size: .
j_call: TRBJ2-7
v_call: TRBV5-1
d_call: TRBD2
cdr3_nt: TGTGCCAGCAGAGGACTAGCGGGAGACGAGCAGTACTTC
cdr3_aa: CASRGLAGDEQYF

clone_size: few
j_call: TRBJ2-5
v_call: TRBV10-3
d_call: TRBD1
cdr3_nt: TGTGCCATCAGTGGGACAGGGACCCAGTACTTC
cdr3_aa: CAISGTGTQYF

clone_size: few
j_call: TRBJ1-5
v_call: TRBV28
d_call: .
cdr3_nt: TGTGCCAGCAGTCCCCAGGATCATAGCAATCAGCCCCAGCATTTT
cdr3_aa: CASSPQDHSNQPQHF

clone_size: few
j_call: TRBJ2-1
v_call: TRBV12-3/TRBV12-4
d_call: TRBD2
cdr3_nt: TGTGCCAGCAGTTTATTACTAGCGGAGAATGAGCAGTTCTTC
cdr3_aa: CASSLLLAENEQFF

clone_size: .
j_call: TRBJ2-1
v_call: TRBV14
d_call: .
cdr3_nt: TGTGCCAGCAGCTTCTCTAGACGTGGAATGGGATACAATGAGCAGTTCTTC
cdr3_aa: CASSFSRRGMGYNEQFF

clone_size: .
j_call: TRBJ2-2
v_call: TRBV7-9
d_call: .
cdr3_nt: TGTGCCAGCAGCTTAATGGTGGGAGGTATCACCGGGGAGCTGTTTTTT
cdr3_aa: CASSLMVGGITGELFF

clone_size: many
j_call: TRBJ2-2
v_call: TRBV5-1
d_call: .
cdr3_nt: TGCGGATCAGGGCCATTCACCCCGAACACCGGGGAGCTGTTTTTT
cdr3_aa: CGSGPFTPNTGELFF

clone_size: .
j_call: TRBJ2-5
v_call: TRBV5-1
d_call: .
cdr3_nt: TGCGCCAGCAGCTTGGTCGGGACGGTCCAAGAGACCCAGTACTTC
cdr3_aa: CASSLVGTVQETQYF

clone_size: few
j_call: TRBJ2-7
v_call: TRBV5-1
d_call: TRBD2
cdr3_nt: TGCGCCAGCAGCTCGGGACTAGCGGCCTACGAGCAGTACTTC
cdr3_aa: CASSSGLAAYEQYF

clone_size: few
j_call: TRBJ1-2
v_call: TRBV15
d_call: .
cdr3_nt: TGTGCCACCAGCACCGGGAAACACCTTTATGATCAAGGCTACACCTTC
cdr3_aa: CATSTGKHLYDQGYTF

clone_size: .
j_call: TRBJ2-1
v_call: TRBV5-1
d_call: TRBD2
cdr3_nt: TGCGCCAGCAGCTTAGCGGGAGCTGATGAGCAGTTCTTC
cdr3_aa: CASSLAGADEQFF

clone_size: few
j_call: TRBJ2-3
v_call: TRBV12-3/TRBV12-4
d_call: TRBD1
cdr3_nt: TGTGCCAGCAGGCGGGACAGGGCGGGGGATACGCAGTATTTT
cdr3_aa: CASRRDRAGDTQYF

clone_size: .
j_call: TRBJ2-1
v_call: TRBV3-1
d_call: .
cdr3_nt: TGTGCCAGCAGCCAAGTCTTTGTGGGGGTTGAGCAGTTCTTC
cdr3_aa: CASSQVFVGVEQFF

clone_size: .
j_call: TRBJ2-4
v_call: TRBV11-2
d_call: TRBD2
cdr3_nt: TGTGCCAGCAGCTCAACAGCCGGGAGGAACATTCAGTACTTC
cdr3_aa: CASSSTAGRNIQYF

clone_size: .
j_call: TRBJ1-1
v_call: TRBV18
d_call: .
cdr3_nt: TGTGCCAGCTCACCTCAGCAGACGGCGAACACTGAAGCTTTCTTT
cdr3_aa: CASSPQQTANTEAFF

clone_size: few
j_call: TRBJ2-1
v_call: TRBV20-1
d_call: .
cdr3_nt: TGCAGTGCTAGATGGTCGATCAATGAGCAGTTCTTC
cdr3_aa: CSARWSINEQFF

clone_size: few
j_call: TRBJ2-3
v_call: TRBV5-5
d_call: TRBD1
cdr3_nt: TGTGCCAGCAGCCGGGGACAGGATTCAGATACGCAGTATTTT
cdr3_aa: CASSRGQDSDTQYF

clone_size: .
j_call: TRBJ2-3
v_call: TRBV12-3/TRBV12-4
d_call: TRBD1
cdr3_nt: TGTGCCAGCAGGAAGACAGGGGCTGGTACAGATACGCAGTATTTT
cdr3_aa: CASRKTGAGTDTQYF

clone_size: .
j_call: TRBJ1-1
v_call: TRBV29-1
d_call: .
cdr3_nt: TGCAGCGCTCGTACCCGTTCTTATGAAGCTTTCTTT
cdr3_aa: CSARTRSYEAFF

clone_size: .
j_call: TRBJ2-3
v_call: TRBV20-1
d_call: .
cdr3_nt: TGCAGTGCCCGGACCACAGGTCCTAGCACAGATACGCAGTATTTT
cdr3_aa: CSARTTGPSTDTQYF

clone_size: few
j_call: TRBJ2-1
v_call: TRBV12-3/TRBV12-4
d_call: TRBD1
cdr3_nt: TGTGCCAGCAGTTTTGTAGGGACAGGGGGCCACAATGAGCAGTTCTTC
cdr3_aa: CASSFVGTGGHNEQFF

clone_size: .
j_call: TRBJ2-3
v_call: TRBV20-1
d_call: TRBD2
cdr3_nt: TGCAGTGCTAGGGTTGGTGCCGGGACTAGGGGCGATACGCAGTATTTT
cdr3_aa: CSARVGAGTRGDTQYF

clone_size: .
j_call: TRBJ2-5
v_call: TRBV20-1
d_call: TRBD1
cdr3_nt: TGCAGTGCTAGAGACCCTGACAGGGGGCAGCAGGAGACCCAGTACTTC
cdr3_aa: CSARDPDRGQQETQYF

clone_size: .
j_call: TRBJ2-7
v_call: TRBV12-3/TRBV12-4
d_call: .
cdr3_nt: TGTGCCAGCAGTTTGAAGGAGGGGCAAATGCGGGGTGGCCACGAGCAGTACTTC
cdr3_aa: CASSLKEGQMRGGHEQYF

clone_size: few
j_call: TRBJ2-1
v_call: TRBV29-1
d_call: .
cdr3_nt: TGCAGCGTTGAACTAGGGAGTGAGCAGTTCTTC
cdr3_aa: CSVELGSEQFF

clone_size: .
j_call: TRBJ2-7
v_call: TRBV10-3
d_call: .
cdr3_nt: TGTGCCATCAGTGGGTCGACTACGGGCTCCTACGAGCAGTACTTC
cdr3_aa: CAISGSTTGSYEQYF

clone_size: few
j_call: TRBJ1-3
v_call: TRBV20-1
d_call: .
cdr3_nt: TGCAGCGTGCGGGCGAACACCATATATTTT
cdr3_aa: CSVRANTIYF

clone_size: .
j_call: TRBJ2-4
v_call: TRBV15
d_call: .
cdr3_nt: TGTGCCACCAGCTACCAATGGGGTTTAGGGAAAAACATTCAGTACTTC
cdr3_aa: CATSYQWGLGKNIQYF

clone_size: few
j_call: TRBJ2-3
v_call: TRBV5-1
d_call: .
cdr3_nt: TGCGCCAGCAGCTTGTTTCCCTCGGGAGGCACAGATACGCAGTATTTT
cdr3_aa: CASSLFPSGGTDTQYF

clone_size: .
j_call: TRBJ2-7
v_call: TRBV4-2
d_call: TRBD2
cdr3_nt: TGTGCCAGCAGTTCACTAGCGGGTATCTACGAGCAGTACTTC
cdr3_aa: CASSSLAGIYEQYF

clone_size: .
j_call: TRBJ1-4
v_call: TRBV24-1
d_call: TRBD1
cdr3_nt: TGTGCCACCAGTGATTCTCGCCGGACAGGGGGTGAAAAACTGTTTTTT
cdr3_aa: CATSDSRRTGGEKLFF

clone_size: .
j_call: TRBJ2-7
v_call: TRBV11-2
d_call: .
cdr3_nt: TGTGCCAGCAGCTTAGCCCGGGGGCAGTTCTACGAGCAGTACTTC
cdr3_aa: CASSLARGQFYEQYF

clone_size: .
j_call: TRBJ2-2
v_call: TRBV5-1
d_call: TRBD2
cdr3_nt: TGCGCCAGCAGCTTGGGGCTAGCGGGAGAAGACGGGGAGCTGTTTTTT
cdr3_aa: CASSLGLAGEDGELFF

clone_size: .
j_call: TRBJ2-7
v_call: TRBV29-1
d_call: .
cdr3_nt: TGCAGCGTGAAAAGGGCTTTAGGGGCCTACGAGCAGTACTTC
cdr3_aa: CSVKRALGAYEQYF

clone_size: .
j_call: TRBJ1-5
v_call: TRBV15
d_call: .
cdr3_nt: TGTGCCACCAGCAGAGGTCCTGGGTCAGGGCCAAATCAGCCCCAGCATTTT
cdr3_aa: CATSRGPGSGPNQPQHF